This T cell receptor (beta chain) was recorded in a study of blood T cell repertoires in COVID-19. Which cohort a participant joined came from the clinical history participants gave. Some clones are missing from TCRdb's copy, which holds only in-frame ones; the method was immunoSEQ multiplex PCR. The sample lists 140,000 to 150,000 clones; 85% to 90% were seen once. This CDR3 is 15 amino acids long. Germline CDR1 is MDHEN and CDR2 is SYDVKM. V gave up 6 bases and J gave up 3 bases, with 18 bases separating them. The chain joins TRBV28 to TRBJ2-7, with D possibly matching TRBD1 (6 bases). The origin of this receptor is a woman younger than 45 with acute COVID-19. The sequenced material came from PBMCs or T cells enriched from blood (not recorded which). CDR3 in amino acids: CASSQRQDRVYEQYF. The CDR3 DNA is TGTGCCAGCAGCCAGAGACAGGATAGGGTCTACGAGCAGTACTTC. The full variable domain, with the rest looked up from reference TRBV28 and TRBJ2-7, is DVKVTQSSRYLVKRTGEKVFLECVQDMDHENMFWYRQDPGLGLRLIYFSYDVKMKEKGDIPEGYSVSREKKERFSLILESASTNQTSMYLCASSQRQDRVYEQYFGPGTRLTVT.